A selection of T cell receptor beta chains follows, all from one sample in a study of CD8+CD57+ T cells in acquired aplastic anemia. MiXCR, run by TCRdb on the reads, gives a single entry per CDR3 protein. The sample records about 160,000 distinct CDR3 sequences, around 75% being singletons. The sequencing sample was made of sorted CD4+, CD8+, or CD8+CD57+ T cells (not recorded which) from PBMCs. The source of these receptors is a human donor with aplastic anemia. The CDR3 runs from the conserved cysteine through the conserved F or W. A D gene is named only where the DNA matches it firmly. A clone size is listed for some rows: how often the clone was seen (once, few, many), or a class if it is expanded.

clone_size | cdr3_length | d_call | j_call | v_call | cdr3_aa | cdr3_nt
NA | 14 | TRBD2 | TRBJ2-7 | TRBV5-1 | CASRSIAGHYEQYF | TGCGCCAGCAGATCCATAGCGGGCCACTACGAGCAGTACTTC
few | 14 | NA | TRBJ1-3 | TRBV15 | CATSRRGSGNTIYF | TGTGCCACCAGCAGACGAGGCTCTGGAAACACCATATATTTT
NA | 14 | NA | TRBJ1-6 | TRBV2 | CASSDGAYNSPHHF | TGTGCCAGCAGTGATGGGGCTTATAATTCACCCCACCACTTT
NA | 14 | TRBD1 | TRBJ1-1 | TRBV12-3/TRBV12-4 | CASSLYRGYTEAFF | TGTGCCAGCAGTTTATACAGGGGGTACACTGAAGCTTTCTTT
NA | 15 | TRBD1 | TRBJ2-7 | TRBV15 | CATSVEGQGASEQYF | TGTGCCACCAGCGTCGAGGGACAGGGGGCAAGTGAGCAGTACTTC
NA | 13 | NA | TRBJ1-2 | TRBV9 | CASSPPASGGYTF | TGTGCCAGCTCACCACCGGCATCTGGTGGCTACACCTTC
NA | 14 | TRBD1 | TRBJ2-2 | TRBV10-2 | CASTGTANTGELFF | TGCGCCAGCACCGGGACAGCGAACACCGGGGAGCTGTTTTTT
few | 11 | NA | TRBJ2-1 | TRBV29-1 | CSVRVGGEQFF | TGCAGCGTTCGGGTAGGAGGTGAGCAGTTCTTC
few | 14 | NA | TRBJ2-2 | TRBV12-3/TRBV12-4 | CASSLVGRTGELFF | TGTGCCAGCAGTTTAGTAGGGAGGACCGGGGAGCTGTTTTTT
NA | 13 | NA | TRBJ1-2 | TRBV7-2 | CASSSDGRYGYTF | TGTGCCAGCAGCTCCGACGGACGCTATGGCTACACCTTC
NA | 15 | TRBD1 | TRBJ2-3 | TRBV6-4 | CASSYGTGQTDTQYF | TGTGCCAGCAGTTACGGGACAGGGCAAACAGATACGCAGTATTTT
NA | 15 | NA | TRBJ1-1 | TRBV15 | CATSRSGSVNTEAFF | TGTGCCACCAGCAGATCAGGGAGTGTGAACACTGAAGCTTTCTTT
few | 14 | NA | TRBJ2-5 | TRBV7-9 | CASSLGGSQETQYF | TGTGCCAGCAGCTTAGGGGGATCCCAAGAGACCCAGTACTTC
NA | 14 | NA | TRBJ2-1 | TRBV20-1 | CSVLLMPSYNEQFF | TGCAGTGTTTTACTCATGCCCTCCTACAATGAGCAGTTCTTC
NA | 12 | NA | TRBJ2-7 | TRBV5-6 | CASSFESYEQYF | TGTGCCAGCAGCTTCGAGTCATACGAGCAGTACTTC
NA | 19 | TRBD1 | TRBJ2-1 | TRBV7-8 | CASSLRATGQGGFWNEQFF | TGTGCCAGCAGCTTAAGGGCTACAGGACAGGGAGGTTTTTGGAATGAGCAGTTCTTC
many | 14 | NA | TRBJ1-2 | TRBV4-3 | CASSHRVTNYGYTF | TGCGCCAGCAGCCACCGTGTGACTAACTATGGCTACACCTTC
few | 13 | NA | TRBJ2-7 | TRBV15 | CATSSSGSYEQYF | TGTGCCACCAGCAGCTCGGGCTCCTACGAGCAGTACTTC
NA | 13 | NA | TRBJ2-1 | TRBV7-4 | CASSDHRENEQFF | TGTGCCAGCAGCGACCACAGGGAGAATGAGCAGTTCTTC
NA | 12 | TRBD2 | TRBJ2-3 | TRBV20-1 | CSANSGRDTQYF | TGCAGTGCTAATAGCGGGAGAGATACGCAGTATTTT
many | 13 | NA | TRBJ1-1 | TRBV20-1 | CSARGFGDTEAFF | TGCAGTGCTAGGGGGTTCGGCGACACTGAAGCTTTCTTT
NA | 14 | NA | TRBJ1-2 | TRBV15 | CATSRDVVGPGYTF | TGTGCCACCAGCAGGGACGTCGTGGGCCCTGGCTACACCTTC
NA | 16 | NA | TRBJ1-6 | TRBV7-6 | CASSDTGSEYNSPLHF | TGTGCCAGCAGCGATACCGGGTCCGAATATAATTCACCCCTCCACTTT
once | 12 | NA | TRBJ2-7 | TRBV6-1 | CATATLSYEQHF | TGTGCCACCGCGACACTCTCCTACGAGCAGCACTTC
NA | 15 | TRBD2 | TRBJ2-5 | TRBV7-9 | CASSSTSGGAETQYF | TGTGCCAGCAGCTCCACTAGCGGGGGGGCGGAGACCCAGTACTTC
NA | 15 | NA | TRBJ1-3 | TRBV7-6 | CASSLQGISGNTIYF | TGTGCCAGCAGCTTGCAGGGGATCTCTGGAAACACCATATATTTT
NA | 15 | NA | TRBJ2-1 | TRBV7-2 | CASSLALNSYNEQFF | TGTGCCAGCAGCTTAGCACTAAACTCCTACAATGAGCAGTTCTTC
few | 18 | TRBD1 | TRBJ1-1 | TRBV10-3 | CAITGTGGTLIMNTEAFF | TGTGCCATCACGGGGACAGGGGGGACCCTTATCATGAACACTGAAGCTTTCTTT
NA | 14 | TRBD1 | TRBJ2-7 | TRBV20-1 | CSARAAGGGDEQYF | TGCAGTGCTAGAGCTGCAGGGGGCGGCGACGAGCAGTACTTC
NA | 14 | TRBD2 | TRBJ2-1 | TRBV19 | CASSTSGGYNEQFF | TGTGCCAGTAGTACTAGCGGGGGATACAATGAGCAGTTCTTC
NA | 14 | NA | TRBJ1-2 | TRBV25-1 | CASEGDTTNYGYTF | TGTGCCAGTGAGGGGGACACTACTAACTATGGCTACACCTTC
NA | 14 | TRBD1 | TRBJ2-5 | TRBV7-8 | CASSPLTGSSSQYF | TGTGCCAGCAGCCCACTGACAGGGAGTTCGTCCCAGTACTTC
NA | 13 | TRBD1 | TRBJ1-2 | TRBV7-3 | CASSYSQGNGYTF | TGTGCCAGCAGCTACTCACAGGGGAATGGCTACACCTTC
NA | 14 | NA | TRBJ2-3 | TRBV6-4 | CASSLSTSTDTQYF | TGTGCCAGCAGTTTATCGACTAGCACAGATACGCAGTATTTT
NA | 15 | NA | TRBJ1-2 | TRBV2 | CASSRFREGGYGYTF | TGTGCCAGCAGTCGCTTTAGGGAGGGTGGCTATGGCTACACCTTC
NA | 15 | NA | TRBJ2-3 | TRBV20-1 | CSAKGAIRRTDTQYF | TGCAGTGCTAAAGGGGCGATTCGGCGCACAGATACGCAGTATTTT
NA | 16 | NA | TRBJ2-1 | TRBV24-1 | CATSDPGGQGYNEQFF | TGTGCCACCAGTGATCCTGGGGGTCAAGGCTACAATGAGCAGTTCTTC
many | 13 | NA | TRBJ2-7 | TRBV2 | CASRRVETLEQYF | TGTGCCAGCAGGAGGGTCGAAACCCTCGAGCAGTACTTC
NA | 15 | NA | TRBJ1-6 | TRBV7-3 | CASSWTPGPNSPLHF | TGTGCCAGCAGCTGGACCCCGGGACCCAATTCACCCCTCCACTTT
NA | 15 | NA | TRBJ1-1 | TRBV9 | CASSVAGGGLTEAFF | TGTGCCAGCAGCGTAGCGGGGGGGGGATTAACTGAAGCTTTCTTT
few | 16 | TRBD1 | TRBJ1-6 | TRBV25-1 | CASSGTGPEFNSPLHF | TGTGCCAGCAGTGGGACAGGCCCGGAGTTTAATTCACCCCTCCACTTT
NA | 13 | TRBD1 | TRBJ1-1 | TRBV27 | CASLPGTGFEAFF | TGTGCCAGCCTCCCAGGGACAGGGTTTGAAGCTTTCTTT
NA | 15 | TRBD1 | TRBJ1-5 | TRBV20-1 | CSARGDRLDNQPQHF | TGCAGTGCTAGGGGGGACAGGCTAGACAATCAGCCCCAGCATTTT
NA | 14 | NA | TRBJ1-1 | TRBV15 | CATSRRPLVTEAFF | TGTGCCACCAGCAGGCGGCCGCTGGTCACTGAAGCTTTCTTT
few | 11 | NA | TRBJ1-2 | TRBV2 | CASKTNYGYTF | TGTGCCAGCAAGACAAACTATGGCTACACCTTC
once | 13 | NA | TRBJ2-5 | TRBV9 | CASSSSSSGTQYF | TGTGCCAGCAGCTCTAGCAGTTCGGGGACCCAGTACTTC
once | 14 | TRBD2 | TRBJ2-3 | TRBV10-2 | CASTQTGGSDTQYF | TGCGCCAGCACCCAGACGGGAGGATCAGATACGCAGTATTTT